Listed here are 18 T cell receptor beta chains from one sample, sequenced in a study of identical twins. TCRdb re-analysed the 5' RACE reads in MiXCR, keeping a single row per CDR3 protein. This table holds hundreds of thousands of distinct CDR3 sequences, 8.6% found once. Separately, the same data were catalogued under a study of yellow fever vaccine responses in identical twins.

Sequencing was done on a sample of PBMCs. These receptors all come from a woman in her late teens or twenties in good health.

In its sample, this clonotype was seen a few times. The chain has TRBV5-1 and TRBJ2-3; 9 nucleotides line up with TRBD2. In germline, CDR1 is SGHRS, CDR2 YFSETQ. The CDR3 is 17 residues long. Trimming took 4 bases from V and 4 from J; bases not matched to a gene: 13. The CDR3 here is CASSRGGLAGRSDTQYF. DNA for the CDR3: TGCGCCAGCAGCCGCGGAGGCCTAGCGGGAAGGTCAGATACGCAGTATTTT. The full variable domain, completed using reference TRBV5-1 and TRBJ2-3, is KAGVTQTPRYLIKTRGQQVTLSCSPISGHRSVSWYQQTPGQGLQFLFEYFSETQRNKGNFPGRFSGRQFSNSRSEMNVSTLELGDSALYLCASSRGGLAGRSDTQYFGPGTRLTVL.

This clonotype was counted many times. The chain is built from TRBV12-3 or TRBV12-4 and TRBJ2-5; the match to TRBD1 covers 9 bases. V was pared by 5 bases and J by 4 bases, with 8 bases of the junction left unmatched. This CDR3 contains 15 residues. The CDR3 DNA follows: TGTGCCAGCAGTCCACCCGGGACAGGGAGAGAGACCCAGTACTTC. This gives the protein CASSPPGTGRETQYF.

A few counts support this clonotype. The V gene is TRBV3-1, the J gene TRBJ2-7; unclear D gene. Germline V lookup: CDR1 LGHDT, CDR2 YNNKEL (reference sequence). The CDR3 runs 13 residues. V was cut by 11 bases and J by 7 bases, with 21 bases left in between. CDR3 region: CAPPPSPAKEQYF. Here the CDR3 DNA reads TGTGCCCCCCCCCCGTCCCCGGCTAAGGAGCAGTACTTC.

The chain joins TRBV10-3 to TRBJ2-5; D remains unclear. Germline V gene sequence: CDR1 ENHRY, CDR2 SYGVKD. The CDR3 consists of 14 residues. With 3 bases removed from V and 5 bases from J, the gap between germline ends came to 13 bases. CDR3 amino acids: CAISEPGSIETQYF. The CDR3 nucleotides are TGTGCCATCAGTGAACCGGGTTCTATTGAGACCCAGTACTTC.

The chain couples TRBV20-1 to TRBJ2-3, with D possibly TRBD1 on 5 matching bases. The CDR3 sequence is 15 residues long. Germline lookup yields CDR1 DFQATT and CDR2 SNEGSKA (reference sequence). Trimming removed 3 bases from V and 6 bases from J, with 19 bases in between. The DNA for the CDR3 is TGCAGTGCTAGGGGCCAGGGTACCAGGCGGGATACGCAGTATTTT. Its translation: CSARGQGTRRDTQYF.

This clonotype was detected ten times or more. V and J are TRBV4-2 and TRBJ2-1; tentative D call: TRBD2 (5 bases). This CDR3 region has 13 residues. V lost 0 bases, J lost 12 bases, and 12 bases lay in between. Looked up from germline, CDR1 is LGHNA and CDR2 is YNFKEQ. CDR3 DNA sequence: TGTGCCAGCAGCCAAGACATACTAGTGGCGCAGTTCTTC. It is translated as CASSQDILVAQFF.

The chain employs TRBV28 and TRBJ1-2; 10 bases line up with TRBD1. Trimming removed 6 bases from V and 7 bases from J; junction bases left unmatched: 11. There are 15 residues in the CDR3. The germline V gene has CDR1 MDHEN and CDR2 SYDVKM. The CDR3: CASSLSRQGATGYTF. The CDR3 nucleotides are TGTGCCAGCAGCTTGTCCAGACAGGGGGCGACTGGCTACACCTTC.

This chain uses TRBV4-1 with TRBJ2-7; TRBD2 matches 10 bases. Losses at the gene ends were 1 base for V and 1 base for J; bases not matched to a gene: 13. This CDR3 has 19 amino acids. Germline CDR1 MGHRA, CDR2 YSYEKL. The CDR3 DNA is TGCGCCAGCAGCCAAGGTGGACTAGCGGCCCTAGGGAGGTCCTACGAGCAGTACTTC. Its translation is CASSQGGLAALGRSYEQYF.

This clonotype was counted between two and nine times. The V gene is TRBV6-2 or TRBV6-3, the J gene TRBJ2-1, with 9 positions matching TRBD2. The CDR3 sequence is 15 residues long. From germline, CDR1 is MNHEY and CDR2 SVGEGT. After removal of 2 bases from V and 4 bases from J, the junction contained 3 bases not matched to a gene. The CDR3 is CASSYKLAGYNEQFF. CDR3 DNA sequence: TGTGCCAGCAGTTACAAGCTAGCGGGATACAATGAGCAGTTCTTC.

CDR3 in amino acids: CASSLVGGWETQYF. The CDR3 region has the DNA TGTGCCAGCAGCTTAGTTGGGGGCTGGGAGACCCAGTACTTC. This rearrangement joins TRBV7-2 to TRBJ2-5; D may be TRBD1 (6 bases). Germline assignment: CDR1 SGHTA and CDR2 FQGNSA. V was shortened by 1 base and J by 5 bases, with 11 bases between the two germline ends. The CDR3 extends over 14 amino acids. The entire variable domain, with the rest obtained from reference TRBV7-2 and TRBJ2-5, is as follows: GAGVSQSPSNKVTEKGKDVELRCDPISGHTALYWYRQSLGQGLEFLIYFQGNSAPDKSGLPSDRFSAERTGGSVSTLTIQRTQQEDSAVYLCASSLVGGWETQYFGPGTRLLVL.

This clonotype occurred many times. CDR3 bases: TGTGCCAGCAGCTTCCTCCAGAATCAGCCCCAGCATTTT. Translated, it gives CASSFLQNQPQHF. The chain links TRBV5-6 to TRBJ1-5; no reliable D call. Trimming pared 2 bases from V and 4 bases from J, leaving 7 bases between. The CDR3 consists of 13 residues. Germline loops: CDR1 SGHDT, CDR2 YYEEEE. Looking up the rest from reference TRBV5-6 and TRBJ1-5 gives the full variable domain: DAGVTQSPTHLIKTRGQQVTLRCSPKSGHDTVSWYQQALGQGPQFIFQYYEEEERQRGNFPDRFSGHQFPNYSSELNVNALLLGDSALYLCASSFLQNQPQHFGDGTRLSIL.

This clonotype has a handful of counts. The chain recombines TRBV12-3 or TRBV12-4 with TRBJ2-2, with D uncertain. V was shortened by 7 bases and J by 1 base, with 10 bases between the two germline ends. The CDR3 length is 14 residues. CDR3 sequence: CASTPIRNTGELFF. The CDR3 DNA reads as TGTGCCAGCACCCCAATCAGGAACACCGGGGAGCTGTTTTTT.

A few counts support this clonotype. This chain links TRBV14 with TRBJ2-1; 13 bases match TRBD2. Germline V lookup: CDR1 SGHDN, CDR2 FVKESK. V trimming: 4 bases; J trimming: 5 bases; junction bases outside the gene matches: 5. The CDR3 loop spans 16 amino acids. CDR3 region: CASSLGLAGIDNEQFF. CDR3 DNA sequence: TGTGCCAGCAGCCTGGGACTAGCGGGAATCGACAATGAGCAGTTCTTC.

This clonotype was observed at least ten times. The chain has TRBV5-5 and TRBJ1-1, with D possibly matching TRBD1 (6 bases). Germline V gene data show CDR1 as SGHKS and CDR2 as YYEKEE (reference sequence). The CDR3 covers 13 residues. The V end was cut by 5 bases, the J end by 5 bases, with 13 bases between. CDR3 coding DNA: TGTGCCAGCAGTTTGCGGCAGGGGACTGAAGCTTTCTTT. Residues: CASSLRQGTEAFF.

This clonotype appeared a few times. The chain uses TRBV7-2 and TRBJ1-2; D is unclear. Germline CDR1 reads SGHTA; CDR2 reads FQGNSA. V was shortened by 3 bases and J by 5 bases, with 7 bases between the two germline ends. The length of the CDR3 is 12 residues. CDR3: CASSLHLYGYTF. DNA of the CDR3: TGTGCCAGCAGCTTGCACCTTTATGGCTACACCTTC.

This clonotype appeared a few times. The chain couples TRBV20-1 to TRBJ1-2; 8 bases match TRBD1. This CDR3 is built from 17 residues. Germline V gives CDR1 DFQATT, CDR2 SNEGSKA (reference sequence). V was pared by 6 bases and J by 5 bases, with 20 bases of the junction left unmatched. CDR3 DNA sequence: TGCAGTGCGACTATCTCTGGACAGGGCCGACTGGGGTATGGCTACACCTTC. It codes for CSATISGQGRLGYGYTF.

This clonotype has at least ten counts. The CDR3 DNA reads TGTGCCAGCAGCCCCGGGACCAACACTGAAGCTTTCTTT. This codes for CASSPGTNTEAFF. This rearrangement joins TRBV12-3 or TRBV12-4 to TRBJ1-1; a possible D gene is TRBD1 (5 bases). This CDR3 spans 13 amino acids. V was cut by 6 bases and J by 2 bases, with 10 bases left in between.

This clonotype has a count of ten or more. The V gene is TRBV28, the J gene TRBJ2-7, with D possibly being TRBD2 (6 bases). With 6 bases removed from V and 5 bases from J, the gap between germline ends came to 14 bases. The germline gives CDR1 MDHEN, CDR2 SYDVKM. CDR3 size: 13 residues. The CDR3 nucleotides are TGTGCCAGCAGGTTTGGGGACTGGAACGAGCAGTACTTC. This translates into CASRFGDWNEQYF. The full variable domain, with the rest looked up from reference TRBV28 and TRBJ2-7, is DVKVTQSSRYLVKRTGEKVFLECVQDMDHENMFWYRQDPGLGLRLIYFSYDVKMKEKGDIPEGYSVSREKKERFSLILESASTNQTSMYLCASRFGDWNEQYFGPGTRLTVT.